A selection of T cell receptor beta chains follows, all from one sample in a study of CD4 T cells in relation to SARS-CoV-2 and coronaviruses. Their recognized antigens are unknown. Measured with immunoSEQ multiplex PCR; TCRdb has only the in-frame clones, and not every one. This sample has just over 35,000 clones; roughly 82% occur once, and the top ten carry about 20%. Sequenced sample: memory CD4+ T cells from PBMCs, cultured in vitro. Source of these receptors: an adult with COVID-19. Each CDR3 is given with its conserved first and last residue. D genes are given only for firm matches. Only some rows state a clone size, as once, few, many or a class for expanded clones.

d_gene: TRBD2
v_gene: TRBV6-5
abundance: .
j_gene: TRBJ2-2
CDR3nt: TGTGCCAGCAGACCAGCGGGGGTGAACACCGGGGAGCTGTTTTTT
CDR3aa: CASRPAGVNTGELFF

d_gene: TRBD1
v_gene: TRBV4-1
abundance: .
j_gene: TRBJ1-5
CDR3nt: TGCGCCAGCAGCCAAGAATCGGGCAGGGGGTATAATCAGCCCCAGCATTTT
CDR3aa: CASSQESGRGYNQPQHF

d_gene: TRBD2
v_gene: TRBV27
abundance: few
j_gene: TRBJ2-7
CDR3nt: TGTGCCAGCAGTTTACGCGAGGGACTAGCGACCGAGCAGTACTTC
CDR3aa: CASSLREGLATEQYF

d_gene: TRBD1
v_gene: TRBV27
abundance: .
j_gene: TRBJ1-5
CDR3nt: TGTGCCAGCAGTTCGGACAGGTTCAATCAGCCCCAGCATTTT
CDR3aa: CASSSDRFNQPQHF

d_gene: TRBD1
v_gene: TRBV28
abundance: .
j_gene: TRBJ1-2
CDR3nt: TGTGCCAGCAGTTTACGTCCCGGGACAGGGGGCGGTGGCTACACCTTC
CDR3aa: CASSLRPGTGGGGYTF

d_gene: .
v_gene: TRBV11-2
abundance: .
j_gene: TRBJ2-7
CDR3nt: TGTGCCAGCAGCGCCTTCGGTAGGTCCGAGCAGTACTTC
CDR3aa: CASSAFGRSEQYF

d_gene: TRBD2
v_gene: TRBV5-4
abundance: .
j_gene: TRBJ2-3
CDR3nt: TGTGCCAGCAGCTTTCCGCCTGCGGGAGCAGATACGCAGTATTTT
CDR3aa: CASSFPPAGADTQYF

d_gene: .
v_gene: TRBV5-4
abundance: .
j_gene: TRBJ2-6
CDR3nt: TGTGCCAGCAGCTTACGGCCGACCTCCTCTGGGGCCAACGTCCTGACTTTC
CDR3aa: CASSLRPTSSGANVLTF

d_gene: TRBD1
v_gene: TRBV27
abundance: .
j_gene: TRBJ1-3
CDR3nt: TGTGCCAGCAGTCCGGGGACAGCAGGAAACACCATATATTTT
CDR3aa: CASSPGTAGNTIYF

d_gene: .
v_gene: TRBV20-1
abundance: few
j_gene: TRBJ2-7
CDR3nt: TGCAGTGCTAGTTCAGGTCTATCCCACTACGAGCAGTACTTC
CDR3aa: CSASSGLSHYEQYF

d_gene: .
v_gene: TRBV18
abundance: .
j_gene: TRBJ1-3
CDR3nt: TGTGCCAGCTCCCAGAGGGTATCTGGAAACACCATATATTTT
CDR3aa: CASSQRVSGNTIYF

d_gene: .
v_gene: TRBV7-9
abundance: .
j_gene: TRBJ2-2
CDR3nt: TGTGCCAGCAGCTTACTAGTTACCGGGGAGCTGTTTTTT
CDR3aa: CASSLLVTGELFF

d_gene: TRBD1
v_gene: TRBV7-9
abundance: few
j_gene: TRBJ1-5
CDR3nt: TGTGCCAGCAGCCCGCCCGGGGACAGGGGTCAGCCCCAGCATTTT
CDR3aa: CASSPPGDRGQPQHF

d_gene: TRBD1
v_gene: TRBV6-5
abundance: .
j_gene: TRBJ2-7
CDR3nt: TGTGCCAGCAGTTCGCGGACAGGGACCTACGAGCAGTACTTC
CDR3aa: CASSSRTGTYEQYF

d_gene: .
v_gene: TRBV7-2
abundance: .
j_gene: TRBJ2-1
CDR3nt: TGTGCCAGCAGCTTAGCCGCGGGGGCTTGGGATGAGCAGTTCTTC
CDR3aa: CASSLAAGAWDEQFF

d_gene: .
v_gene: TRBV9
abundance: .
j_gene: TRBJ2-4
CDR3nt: TGTGCCAGCAGCGTAGTCCCAGGGGCGGGCAAAAACATTCAGTACTTC
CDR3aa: CASSVVPGAGKNIQYF

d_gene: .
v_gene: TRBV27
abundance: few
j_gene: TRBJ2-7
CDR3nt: TGTGCCAGCAGTTACGGATTAGCCTACGAGCAGTACTTC
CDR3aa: CASSYGLAYEQYF